A single sample is the source of the 20 T cell receptor beta chains below, sequenced in a study of blood T cell repertoires in COVID-19. The table came from immunoSEQ multiplex PCR; TCRdb's copy has only in-frame clones and leaves some out. The table records 150,000 to 200,000 clones, almost 80% of them present only once. What was sequenced was peripheral blood. The receptors come from a woman aged 70-85 years with acute or convalescent COVID-19.

The genes are TRBV5-4 and TRBJ1-2, with D possibly matching TRBD1 (5 bases). V dropped 6 bases and J dropped 6 bases, with 15 bases sitting between them. The CDR3 extends over 13 amino acids. CDR1 is SGHNT and CDR2 is YYREEE in the germline V gene (reference sequence). The CDR3 reads CASTPSRGNGYTF. DNA of the CDR3: TGTGCCAGCACTCCGAGTAGGGGAAATGGCTACACCTTC.

CDR3 protein: CASSSGTMQNIQYF. The DNA for the CDR3 is TGTGCCAGCAGCTCCGGGACTATGCAAAACATTCAGTACTTC. V and J are TRBV7-9 and TRBJ2-4, with 7 bases aligning to TRBD2. The CDR3 runs to 14 residues. Trimming removed 4 bases from V and 5 bases from J; junction bases left unmatched: 5. CDR1 and CDR2 (germline): SEHNR, FQNEAQ (reference sequence).

For this clone: A much larger clone differs from this one at a single base, so this may be a read error. The chain employs TRBV7-6 and TRBJ2-1; 9 nucleotides match TRBD2. In germline, CDR1 is SGHVS, CDR2 FNYEAQ. This CDR3 region has 17 residues. CDR3 residues: CAGSTGASGETYNEQFF. The CDR3 region has the DNA TGTGCCGGCAGCACCGGGGCTAGCGGGGAAACCTACAATGAGCAGTTCTTC.

V is TRBV7-2 and J is TRBJ2-1; TRBD2 matches at 10 bases. CDR3 length equals 15 residues. V trimming: 4 bases; J trimming: 5 bases; junction bases outside the gene matches: 5. Germline V gene lookup returns CDR1 SGHTA and CDR2 FQGNSA. The CDR3 nucleotides are TGTGCCAGCAGCTCCCTAGCGGGAGTAAACAATGAGCAGTTCTTC. This encodes CASSSLAGVNNEQFF.

V and J are TRBV19 and TRBJ2-1; D is perhaps TRBD2 (6 bases). CDR1 is LNHDA and CDR2 is SQIVND in the germline V gene (reference sequence). CDR3 length: 16 residues. Trimming removed 3 bases from V and 5 bases from J, with 17 bases in between. This CDR3 is CASSILLGGGDNEQFF. CDR3 in DNA: TGTGCCAGTAGTATTCTGTTGGGAGGTGGGGACAATGAGCAGTTCTTC.

V and J are TRBV19 and TRBJ1-5, with 8 bases identical to TRBD1. Germline V gene lookup returns CDR1 LNHDA and CDR2 SQIVND (reference sequence). After removal of 6 bases from V and 2 bases from J, the junction contained 3 bases not matched to a gene. The CDR3 runs to 14 residues. The CDR3 DNA reads TGTGCCAGTAGGCCGGGACAGGGCAATCAGCCCCAGCATTTT. It yields the protein CASRPGQGNQPQHF.

The J gene is TRBJ2-1, the V gene TRBV30; TRBD2 agrees at 7 bases. The CDR3 has 14 residues. V lost 3 bases, J lost 7 bases, and 9 bases stayed unmatched. Germline CDR1 reads GTSNPN; CDR2 reads SVGIG (reference sequence). CDR3 sequence reads: CAWSRAGVVNEQFF. CDR3 in DNA: TGTGCCTGGAGCCGGGCGGGAGTAGTGAATGAGCAGTTCTTC.

A few counts support this clone. The genes are TRBV3-1 (or the pseudogene TRBV3-2) and TRBJ2-7, with unresolved D. Germline V CDR1 and CDR2: LGHDT, YNNKEL (reference sequence). V was trimmed by 3 bases and J by 6 bases, leaving 12 bases between them. The CDR3 is made up of 13 amino acids. This chain's CDR3 is CASSHNWSGEQYF. The CDR3 DNA follows: TGTGCCAGCAGCCATAACTGGTCGGGCGAGCAGTACTTC.

In its sample, this clone was seen a few times. The V call is TRBV5-8, the J call TRBJ2-7; D may be TRBD2 (6 bases). The CDR3 has 14 amino acids. The V end lost 0 bases, the J end lost 1 base, and 8 bases lay between the germline ends. Germline assignment: CDR1 SGHTS and CDR2 YDEGEE. CDR3: CASSLARGSYEQYF. DNA for the CDR3: TGTGCCAGCAGCTTGGCTCGGGGGTCCTACGAGCAGTACTTC.

The genes are TRBV19 and TRBJ2-7; possible D gene TRBD1, 6 bases. The V and J ends lost 5 bases and 3 bases respectively, with 17 bases between them. Germline V gene data show CDR1 as LNHDA and CDR2 as SQIVND (reference sequence). CDR3 length: 15 residues. This CDR3 is CASSLRARDIYEQYF. CDR3 coding DNA: TGTGCCAGTAGTCTTAGGGCCCGGGACATCTACGAGCAGTACTTC. The whole variable domain, filled in from reference TRBV19 and TRBJ2-7, reads DGGITQSPKYLFRKEGQNVTLSCEQNLNHDAMYWYRQDPGQGLRLIYYSQIVNDFQKGDIAEGYSVSREKKESFPLTVTSAQKNPTAFYLCASSLRARDIYEQYFGPGTRLTVT.

This chain links TRBV4-2 with TRBJ2-5; 12 bases match TRBD2. CDR1 LGHNA and CDR2 YNFKEQ come from the germline V gene. V dropped 4 bases and J dropped 0; count of bases not matched to a gene: 3. CDR3 length equals 16 residues. The CDR3 loop is CASSPWTSGDQETQYF. DNA for the CDR3: TGTGCCAGCAGCCCTTGGACTAGCGGGGACCAAGAGACCCAGTACTTC.

This clone was detected a few times. The junction departs from the called germline gene at one end, perhaps through a read error. The genes are TRBV2 and TRBJ2-7; TRBD2 matches at 7 bases. CDR3 length: 11 residues. CDR1 and CDR2 from the germline V gene are SNHLY and FYNNEI. CDR3 DNA: TGTGCCAGCAGTTGGGAGGGGCCTATTAACTTC. It translates to CASSWEGPINF.

The chain couples TRBV19 to TRBJ2-1; no reliable D call. Germline V CDR1 and CDR2: LNHDA, SQIVND (reference sequence). The CDR3 totals 15 residues. Trimming pared 6 bases from V and 0 bases from J, leaving 12 bases between. CDR3 residues: CASRRDLYSYNEQFF. CDR3 coding DNA: TGTGCCAGTAGACGAGACTTATACTCCTACAATGAGCAGTTCTTC.

This chain connects TRBV2 to TRBJ2-2; possible D gene TRBD1, 5 bases. Germline lookup yields CDR1 SNHLY and CDR2 FYNNEI. The V gene lost 6 bases and the J gene lost 5 bases, with 10 bases spanning the gap. This CDR3 region has 13 residues. CDR3 loop: CASRNQGTGELFF. The CDR3 bases are TGTGCCAGCAGAAACCAGGGAACCGGGGAGCTGTTTTTT. Full variable domain (outside the CDR3, taken from reference TRBV2 and TRBJ2-2): EPEVTQTPSHQVTQMGQEVILRCVPISNHLYFYWYRQILGQKVEFLVSFYNNEISEKSEIFDDQFSVERPDGSNFTLKIRSTKLEDSAMYFCASRNQGTGELFFGEGSRLTVL.

This clone appeared a few times. The chain uses TRBV7-2 and TRBJ2-3, with 10 bases that match TRBD2. The CDR3 runs 18 residues. Losses at the gene ends were 4 bases for V and 2 bases for J; bases not matched to a gene: 12. From germline, CDR1 is SGHTA and CDR2 FQGNSA. In DNA form, the CDR3 reads TGTGCCAGCAGCTCTACACTAGCGGGGCTGGGTGCCACAGATACGCAGTATTTT. It codes for CASSSTLAGLGATDTQYF. The full variable domain, rest sourced from reference TRBV7-2 and TRBJ2-3, is GAGVSQSPSNKVTEKGKDVELRCDPISGHTALYWYRQSLGQGLEFLIYFQGNSAPDKSGLPSDRFSAERTGGSVSTLTIQRTQQEDSAVYLCASSSTLAGLGATDTQYFGPGTRLTVL.

As concerns this clone: This sample also contains other DNA sequences that code for the same CDR3. The chain joins TRBV12-3 or TRBV12-4 to TRBJ2-3; D gene unclear. The CDR3 covers 11 residues. V lost 6 bases, J lost 5 bases, and 6 bases lay in between. The CDR3 bases are TGTGCCAGCAGCCTAAGAGATACGCAGTATTTT. Protein product: CASSLRDTQYF.

This sequence joins TRBV4-1 and TRBJ2-5; maybe TRBD2 (5 bases). CDR3 length: 15 amino acids. The germline V gene has CDR1 MGHRA and CDR2 YSYEKL. The V end was cut by 0 bases, the J end by 4 bases, with 12 bases between. CDR3 region: CASSQDFGAGETQYF. The DNA of the CDR3 is TGCGCCAGCAGCCAAGATTTCGGCGCGGGAGAGACCCAGTACTTC.

This chain joins TRBV27 and TRBJ2-2; maybe TRBD2 (5 bases). V was cut by 8 bases and J by 6 bases, with 16 bases left in between. The germline CDR1 and CDR2 sequences are MNHEY and SMNVEV (reference sequence). The length of the CDR3 is 14 residues. CDR3 bases: TGTGCCAGCGGCAAAAATGCGGGCTCCGGGGAGCTGTTTTTT. Its translation: CASGKNAGSGELFF.

This sequence joins TRBV29-1 and TRBJ2-7; 8 bases are shared with TRBD1. Germline-derived CDR1 and CDR2 are SQVTM and ANQGSEA. CDR3 length equals 14 residues. Trimming took 6 bases from V and 0 from J; bases not matched to a gene: 7. This CDR3 reads CSVRVGQGSYEQYF. CDR3 DNA sequence: TGCAGCGTGAGAGTTGGACAGGGCTCCTACGAGCAGTACTTC.

This chain links TRBV25-1 with TRBJ2-3; 8 positions match TRBD1. Germline V CDR1 and CDR2: MGHDK, SYGVNS. The CDR3 covers 14 residues. The junction had 6 bases not matched to a gene; V was cut back by 9 bases and J by 1 base. CDR3 DNA: TGTGCCAGTTCAGACAGGGGAGGCACAGATACGCAGTATTTT. This sequence encodes CASSDRGGTDTQYF.